One T cell receptor beta chain is described in this entry. Which antigen it targets is not known. No base quality values were provided; no much bigger clone lies one nucleotide off. The sample is drawn from a study of STAT5B mutations in CD4+ large granular lymphocyte leukemia (dated by TCRdb to the early 2020s). Study-level background: Where cryopreserved patient cells were available, CD8+ cells were depleted first, followed by selection with anti-CD4 microbeads. TCRbeta repertoires of CD4+ T-cell large granular lymphocyte leukemia patients were compared with those of healthy blood donors. Flow cytometry performed on FACSCanto II or FACSVerse showed that the purified fractions had more than 95% purity among lymphocytes.

V has 5 bases trimmed and J has 4 bases trimmed; junction bases matching no gene number 8. The CDR3 measures 15 amino acids from cysteine to phenylalanine. Only the CDR3 DNA is retained, 45 bases long and in frame from the first base. CDR1 and CDR2 are read off the germline V gene as MDHEN and SYDVKM. The immunoSEQ assay at survey resolution was used to sequence TCRbeta rearrangements from genomic DNA. Concerning the study's data processing: Clonotypes making up more than 5% of the repertoire were considered putative leukemic clones, giving nearly 60 such clones in some 27 patients. In the TCR sequencing data, the lowest productive clonotype frequency that could be detected was 2.59 x 10-5. Only productive TCRbeta rearrangements, defined as complete and in-frame sequences, were included in the analyses. Simpson clonality, calculated in the immunoSEQ Analyzer version 3.0, was used as the measure of sample clonality. Clones were categorized by frequency as very rare, small, medium, large (1-20%) or hyperexpanded (>20%). Generation probabilities were estimated with OLGA 1.2.3, V-gene circos plots were generated with VDJtools, specificities were searched for in VDJdb, and CDR3 motifs were identified with GLIPH. TCRdb limited this immuneACCESS table to in-frame rearrangements with V and J called. A share of clones is missing; checked studies link under half to unresolved V genes, and the rest is unexplained. D and trimming were read from the DNA, whereas the V and J calls and clone size are those reported in that table. The sample table holds a few thousand clones, of which 80% to 90% were seen once. Clones ranked in the top ten supply over 5% of the sample.

Overall results and qualifications from the work: Patient cell sources were heterogeneous, and only five to seven CD4-sorted patient samples entered the clonality comparison with healthy controls. Compared with healthy CD4+ repertoires, CD4-sorted patient repertoires appeared more clonal, and this difference remained even after the putative leukemic clones were removed. The data were not HLA-matched, and the higher clonality in CD4+ T-LGLL than in CD8+ T-LGLL could be due to the relatively small sample size. Main leukemic clonotypes were private to each patient, although 25% to 30% of the main leukemic clonotypes were found at low frequency in the non-leukemic repertoires of other patients. TRBV06-family usage was enriched among the top patient clones (8/27) compared with healthy controls (2/35).

CD4+ T-LGLL patients were recruited from hematology units in Padova (Italy), Helsinki (Finland) and Shinshu (Japan). Patient samples were bead-purified CD4+, CD4+CD8+, CD57+ or CD56+ fractions, or unselected PBMC, depending on sample availability. Somatic STAT5B mutation profiles obtained by deep amplicon sequencing of the same DNA used for patient TCRbeta data were integrated with the patient TCRbeta data. All TCR-sequenced material derived from peripheral blood: patient blood samples and healthy donor buffy coats. Ficoll-Hypaque gradient centrifugation was used to isolate peripheral blood mononuclear cells. The Gentra Puregene Cell and Tissue kit was used to extract genomic DNA, and a Qubit 2.0 fluorometer was used to measure the amount of genomic DNA.

This clonotype was sampled from a woman aged 70-85 years with CD4+ T-cell large granular lymphocyte leukemia. Material for sequencing was PBMCs. The chain uses TRBV28 and TRBJ2-5, with 9 bases matching TRBD1. CDR3 region: CASSPPLGQGETQYF. At the DNA level, the sequence is TGTGCCAGCAGTCCACCCTTGGGACAGGGAGAGACCCAGTACTTC. With all but the CDR3 taken from the reference TRBV28 and TRBJ2-5 genes, the full variable domain is: DVKVTQSSRYLVKRTGEKVFLECVQDMDHENMFWYRQDPGLGLRLIYFSYDVKMKEKGDIPEGYSVSREKKERFSLILESASTNQTSMYLCASSPPLGQGETQYFGPGTRLLVL.